These T cell receptor beta chains were read from a single sample in a study of cytomegalovirus exposure and HLA in healthy donors. This table comes from immunoSEQ multiplex PCR, and its TCRdb copy is limited to in-frame clones, with some not included. Among about 170,000 clones listed, about four fifths were seen once. Sequencing was done on a sample of PBMCs. These receptors originate from a woman aged 45 to 65 in good health and CMV-seronegative. The CDR3 runs from the conserved cysteine through the conserved F or W. The D gene is left open where the match is weak. The size of a clone is reported for some rows only, either as once, few or many, or as a class for expanded clones.

v_gene	j_gene	d_gene	abundance	CDR3nt	CDR3aa
TRBV7-2	TRBJ1-1	-	-	TGTGCCAGCAGCTTTTTTCAGGTGAACACTGAAGCTTTCTTT	CASSFFQVNTEAFF
TRBV27	TRBJ1-5	TRBD1	-	TGTGCCAGCAGTTTCCGCGGGACAGCTTATCAGCCCCAGCATTTT	CASSFRGTAYQPQHF
TRBV28	TRBJ1-5	-	-	TGTGCCAGCAGCCGACAGATTCATAGCAATCAGCCCCAGCATTTT	CASSRQIHSNQPQHF
TRBV9	TRBJ2-1	-	-	TGTGCCAGCAGCGACACAGGGAACCGGGACAATGAGCAGTTCTTC	CASSDTGNRDNEQFF
TRBV4-3	TRBJ1-6	TRBD1	few	TGCGCCAGCAGCCCAAGATCAGCACAGGGGGATAATTCACCCCTCCACTTT	CASSPRSAQGDNSPLHF
TRBV10-3	TRBJ2-5	TRBD1	-	TGTGCCATCAGTGAGTCGAAGGGACAGGGGGAGACCCAGTACTTC	CAISESKGQGETQYF
TRBV10-3	TRBJ1-1	-	-	TGTGCCATCAGTGAGAATCGGGGGAACACTGAAGCTTTCTTT	CAISENRGNTEAFF
TRBV7-2	TRBJ2-1	TRBD2	-	TGTGCCAGCAGCCCAAAGACTAGCGGGAGGGACAGATCTAATGAGCAGTTCTTC	CASSPKTSGRDRSNEQFF
TRBV7-2	TRBJ2-3	TRBD2	few	TGTGCCAGCAACTTAGCGGGGGCCCCCACAGATACGCAGTATTTT	CASNLAGAPTDTQYF
TRBV9	TRBJ2-5	TRBD2	-	TGTGCCAGCAGCGTAGGGACTAGGGAAGAGACCCAGTACTTC	CASSVGTREETQYF
TRBV28	TRBJ2-6	TRBD2	-	TGTGCCAGCATTCGGGGAGGGACTGGGGCCAACGTCCTGACTTTC	CASIRGGTGANVLTF